This is a list of T cell receptor beta chains from one sample in a study of shared clonotypes between healthy human individuals. Generated by immunoSEQ multiplex PCR, the TCRdb table keeps only in-frame clones and is missing some. Found here are hundreds of thousands of clones, roughly 73% of them singletons; the top ten hold around 1.8%. Sequencing was done on a sample of memory CD4+ T cells sorted from blood. The source of these receptors is a woman aged 25 to 39 in good health. CDR3s include the opening cysteine and the closing phenylalanine or tryptophan. Each record gives: D gene, J gene, V gene, CDR3 length, clone size, CDR3 DNA, CDR3 protein. A D gene is named only where the DNA matches it firmly. Size is omitted from some rows. Given values are once, few, many or a class for expanded clones.

D gene: TRBD2; J gene: TRBJ2-7; V gene: TRBV27; CDR3 length: 13; clone size: -; CDR3 DNA: TGTGCCAGCAGGAACCTAGCGGGTTACGAGCAGTACTTC; CDR3 protein: CASRNLAGYEQYF
D gene: -; J gene: TRBJ1-1; V gene: TRBV6-1; CDR3 length: 11; clone size: -; CDR3 DNA: TGTGCCAGCGTCCGAAACACTGAAGCTTTCTTT; CDR3 protein: CASVRNTEAFF
D gene: TRBD2; J gene: TRBJ2-3; V gene: TRBV27; CDR3 length: 15; clone size: -; CDR3 DNA: TGTGCCAGCAGTCGGGTAGCGGGGGCCACAGATACGCAGTATTTT; CDR3 protein: CASSRVAGATDTQYF
D gene: TRBD1; J gene: TRBJ1-5; V gene: TRBV30; CDR3 length: 16; clone size: -; CDR3 DNA: TGTGCCTGGAGTTTTAGGACAGGGGGCTTCAATCAGCCCCAGCATTTT; CDR3 protein: CAWSFRTGGFNQPQHF
D gene: TRBD2; J gene: TRBJ2-7; V gene: TRBV18; CDR3 length: 15; clone size: -; CDR3 DNA: TGTGCCAGCTCTGAAGTGGGACTAACCACCTACGAGCAGTACTTC; CDR3 protein: CASSEVGLTTYEQYF
D gene: -; J gene: TRBJ2-3; V gene: TRBV29-1; CDR3 length: 15; clone size: -; CDR3 DNA: TGCAGCGTTGGGGGGGCGGGAGAAACTGGAGATACGCAGTATTTT; CDR3 protein: CSVGGAGETGDTQYF
D gene: TRBD2; J gene: TRBJ2-7; V gene: TRBV5-1; CDR3 length: 15; clone size: -; CDR3 DNA: TGCGCCAGCAGCCCCGGGACTAGCGGGACTTACGAGCAGTACTTC; CDR3 protein: CASSPGTSGTYEQYF
D gene: -; J gene: TRBJ2-7; V gene: TRBV4-1; CDR3 length: 15; clone size: few; CDR3 DNA: TGCGCCAGCAGCCCCAACTTGGGAAGAGCCCACGAGCAGTACTTC; CDR3 protein: CASSPNLGRAHEQYF
D gene: TRBD1; J gene: TRBJ2-7; V gene: TRBV19; CDR3 length: 13; clone size: few; CDR3 DNA: TGTGCCTGGGGACAGCTTAGCTCCTACGAGCAGTACTTC; CDR3 protein: CAWGQLSSYEQYF
D gene: TRBD1; J gene: TRBJ1-2; V gene: TRBV28; CDR3 length: 16; clone size: few; CDR3 DNA: TGTGCCAGCACCACCTCCCCGAGGGGGCGCGTCTATGGCTACACCTTC; CDR3 protein: CASTTSPRGRVYGYTF
D gene: -; J gene: TRBJ2-5; V gene: TRBV19; CDR3 length: 14; clone size: -; CDR3 DNA: TGTGCCAGTAGTCCCCAGACAGTAAAAGAGACCCAGTACTTC; CDR3 protein: CASSPQTVKETQYF
D gene: -; J gene: TRBJ1-1; V gene: TRBV18; CDR3 length: 12; clone size: few; CDR3 DNA: TGTGCCAGTTCACCACGGGAGTCTGAAGCTTTCTTT; CDR3 protein: CASSPRESEAFF
D gene: TRBD1; J gene: TRBJ1-2; V gene: TRBV19; CDR3 length: 16; clone size: -; CDR3 DNA: TGTGCCAGTAGCACGGGACAGGGGGCTCCTAACTATGGCTACACCTTC; CDR3 protein: CASSTGQGAPNYGYTF
D gene: -; J gene: TRBJ2-5; V gene: TRBV12-5; CDR3 length: 12; clone size: -; CDR3 DNA: TGTGCTAGTGGTCCGTCTTGGTCGGCCCAGTACTTC; CDR3 protein: CASGPSWSAQYF
D gene: -; J gene: TRBJ2-7; V gene: TRBV5-1; CDR3 length: 15; clone size: -; CDR3 DNA: TGCGCCAGCAGCTTGGCCGCAAGGGGTGGATACGAGCAGTACTTC; CDR3 protein: CASSLAARGGYEQYF
D gene: -; J gene: TRBJ2-3; V gene: TRBV11-2; CDR3 length: 13; clone size: -; CDR3 DNA: TGTGCCAGCAGCCGCGATTACACAGATACGCAGTATTTT; CDR3 protein: CASSRDYTDTQYF
D gene: -; J gene: TRBJ1-5; V gene: TRBV28; CDR3 length: 16; clone size: -; CDR3 DNA: TGTGCCAGCAACCCCTTGGGCCTGAAGGGCAATCAGCCCCAGCATTTT; CDR3 protein: CASNPLGLKGNQPQHF
D gene: TRBD2; J gene: TRBJ2-2; V gene: TRBV10-2; CDR3 length: 18; clone size: -; CDR3 DNA: TGCGCCAGCACGTTGGCTAGCGGGTTTTTCGCGAACACCGGGGAGCTGTTTTTT; CDR3 protein: CASTLASGFFANTGELFF
D gene: -; J gene: TRBJ2-5; V gene: TRBV5-4; CDR3 length: 13; clone size: once; CDR3 DNA: TGTGCCAGCAGCTTATACAGCCAAGAGACCCAGTACTTC; CDR3 protein: CASSLYSQETQYF
D gene: TRBD1; J gene: TRBJ1-2; V gene: TRBV5-4; CDR3 length: 13; clone size: -; CDR3 DNA: TGTGCCAGCAGCCCGGGACAGGAAATCGGCTACACCTTC; CDR3 protein: CASSPGQEIGYTF
D gene: -; J gene: TRBJ1-4; V gene: TRBV20-1; CDR3 length: 11; clone size: -; CDR3 DNA: TGCAGTGCTAGTGTCGGTGAAAAACTGTTTTTT; CDR3 protein: CSASVGEKLFF
D gene: TRBD1; J gene: TRBJ2-2; V gene: TRBV4-1; CDR3 length: 17; clone size: -; CDR3 DNA: TGCGCCAGCAGCCATGTCCGGCAGGGGGCGAAAACCGGGGAGCTGTTTTTT; CDR3 protein: CASSHVRQGAKTGELFF
D gene: -; J gene: TRBJ2-1; V gene: TRBV11-1; CDR3 length: 14; clone size: -; CDR3 DNA: TGTGCCAGCAGCTACGGCCGTCTCGACAATGAGCAGTTCTTC; CDR3 protein: CASSYGRLDNEQFF
D gene: TRBD1; J gene: TRBJ2-5; V gene: TRBV5-1; CDR3 length: 14; clone size: -; CDR3 DNA: TGCGCCAGCAGCCCGGGACAGGCGGAGGAGACCCAGTACTTC; CDR3 protein: CASSPGQAEETQYF
D gene: TRBD1; J gene: TRBJ2-7; V gene: TRBV28; CDR3 length: 13; clone size: once; CDR3 DNA: TGTGCCAGCAGTTTGGACAGGGCGGGCGAGCAGTACTTC; CDR3 protein: CASSLDRAGEQYF
D gene: -; J gene: TRBJ1-2; V gene: TRBV6-6; CDR3 length: 15; clone size: -; CDR3 DNA: TGTGCCAGCAGTTCGTCGTTAGACGCGGGCTATGGCTACACCTTC; CDR3 protein: CASSSSLDAGYGYTF
D gene: -; J gene: TRBJ2-7; V gene: TRBV7-9; CDR3 length: 16; clone size: -; CDR3 DNA: TGTGCCAGCAGCCCCGGACATTTCTCGAGCTCCTACGAGCAGTACTTC; CDR3 protein: CASSPGHFSSSYEQYF
D gene: -; J gene: TRBJ2-2; V gene: TRBV11-3; CDR3 length: 18; clone size: -; CDR3 DNA: TGTGCCAGCAGCTTAGAGTCCAGGACAAGAAAGAACACCGGGGAGCTGTTTTTT; CDR3 protein: CASSLESRTRKNTGELFF
D gene: TRBD1; J gene: TRBJ1-2; V gene: TRBV2; CDR3 length: 14; clone size: -; CDR3 DNA: TGTGCCAGCAGTGACTGGACAGGGGTATTTGGCTACACCTTC; CDR3 protein: CASSDWTGVFGYTF
D gene: TRBD1; J gene: TRBJ1-2; V gene: TRBV5-1; CDR3 length: 16; clone size: -; CDR3 DNA: TGCGCCAGCAGCTACCAGACAGGGCTAGCTAACTATGGCTACACCTTC; CDR3 protein: CASSYQTGLANYGYTF
D gene: -; J gene: TRBJ2-1; V gene: TRBV4-2; CDR3 length: 11; clone size: -; CDR3 DNA: TGTGCCAGCAGCAGAAGAGATGAGCAGTTCTTC; CDR3 protein: CASSRRDEQFF
D gene: TRBD2; J gene: TRBJ2-3; V gene: TRBV5-1; CDR3 length: 20; clone size: few; CDR3 DNA: TGCGCCAGCAGCTTGGATGGCTGGGGACTAGCGGGAGGGCCGACAGATACGCAGTATTTT; CDR3 protein: CASSLDGWGLAGGPTDTQYF
D gene: -; J gene: TRBJ1-4; V gene: TRBV19; CDR3 length: 15; clone size: -; CDR3 DNA: TGTGCCAGTAGTAACGGACTTACCGCGGAGGAAAAACTGTTTTTT; CDR3 protein: CASSNGLTAEEKLFF
D gene: TRBD2; J gene: TRBJ2-7; V gene: TRBV2; CDR3 length: 15; clone size: -; CDR3 DNA: TGTGCCAGCAGTGAACGTACTAGCGCTTTCTACGAGCAGTACTTC; CDR3 protein: CASSERTSAFYEQYF
D gene: -; J gene: TRBJ2-1; V gene: TRBV7-2; CDR3 length: 15; clone size: once; CDR3 DNA: TGTGCCAGCAGCCTACTAGCTCTCACCAACAATGAGCAGTTCTTC; CDR3 protein: CASSLLALTNNEQFF
D gene: TRBD1; J gene: TRBJ1-1; V gene: TRBV6-5; CDR3 length: 14; clone size: -; CDR3 DNA: TGTGCCAGCAGTGGCCGGACAGGGAACACTGAAGCTTTCTTT; CDR3 protein: CASSGRTGNTEAFF
D gene: -; J gene: TRBJ1-4; V gene: TRBV28; CDR3 length: 14; clone size: -; CDR3 DNA: TGTGCCAGTCGGGTTCCTTCAACTAATGAAAAACTGTTTTTT; CDR3 protein: CASRVPSTNEKLFF
D gene: -; J gene: TRBJ2-7; V gene: TRBV5-1; CDR3 length: 14; clone size: -; CDR3 DNA: TGCGCCAGCAGCTTTAATCTTGTTTTGGACGAGCAGTACTTC; CDR3 protein: CASSFNLVLDEQYF
D gene: -; J gene: TRBJ1-1; V gene: TRBV18; CDR3 length: 15; clone size: -; CDR3 DNA: TGTGCCAGCTCACCACCGGGCCGGGTGAACACTGAAGCTTTCTTT; CDR3 protein: CASSPPGRVNTEAFF
D gene: -; J gene: TRBJ1-6; V gene: TRBV4-1; CDR3 length: 15; clone size: -; CDR3 DNA: TGCGCCAGCGGGGGCGGGGAGGTCGGTAATTCACCCCTCCACTTT; CDR3 protein: CASGGGEVGNSPLHF
D gene: TRBD2; J gene: TRBJ2-1; V gene: TRBV7-9; CDR3 length: 16; clone size: -; CDR3 DNA: TGTGCCAGCAGTCATAGTGGGACTAGCGGGAGGTATGAGCAGTTCTTC; CDR3 protein: CASSHSGTSGRYEQFF
D gene: TRBD1; J gene: TRBJ2-1; V gene: TRBV11-3; CDR3 length: 13; clone size: -; CDR3 DNA: TGTGCCAGCAGCCTGGGACAGGTGAATGAGCAGTTCTTC; CDR3 protein: CASSLGQVNEQFF